This entry describes one T cell receptor (beta chain). Repertoires were generated with immunoSEQ multiplex PCR, while TCRdb's copy carries only in-frame clones and drops some. The table includes around 100,000 clones, about 90% detected once. The data stem from a study of siplizumab effects on memory and regulatory T cells. This CDR3 comprises 15 residues. After removal of 3 bases from V and 7 bases from J, the junction contained 8 bases not matched to a gene. Looked up from germline, CDR1 is MDHEN and CDR2 is SYDVKM. The chain links TRBV28 to TRBJ2-7; TRBD1 agrees at 11 bases. Input material: CD4+ T cells sorted from blood. This sequence originates from a human donor in good health. CDR3 region: CASSFPDRGPGEQYF. CDR3 coding DNA: TGTGCCAGCAGTTTTCCGGACAGGGGGCCGGGAGAGCAGTACTTC. The full variable domain, its missing parts supplied by reference TRBV28 and TRBJ2-7, is DVKVTQSSRYLVKRTGEKVFLECVQDMDHENMFWYRQDPGLGLRLIYFSYDVKMKEKGDIPEGYSVSREKKERFSLILESASTNQTSMYLCASSFPDRGPGEQYFGPGTRLTVT.